This entry lists 29 T cell receptor beta chains sequenced from one sample in a study of cytomegalovirus exposure and HLA in healthy donors. The study ran its PCR with 60 Vbeta and 13 Jbeta primers. The protocol was immunoSEQ multiplex PCR, while the TCRdb copy is restricted to in-frame clones and leaves out a portion. The sample comprises 150,000 to 200,000 clones, 80% to 85% of which are singletons, and around 2% rests with the top ten. What was sequenced was PBMCs. The origin of the receptors is a woman under 30 in good health and CMV-seropositive.

The chain employs TRBV6-5 and TRBJ2-7; D unresolved. The CDR3 length is 14 residues. CDR1 and CDR2 from the germline V gene are MNHEY and SVGAGI. V shed 2 bases and J shed 1 base, with 9 bases lying between them. In DNA, the CDR3 is TGTGCCAGCAGTTACGCGAGCGAGTCCTACGAGCAGTACGTC. The encoded protein is CASSYASESYEQYV.

The gene calls are TRBV5-5 and TRBJ2-2; maybe TRBD2 (5 bases). V dropped 4 bases and J dropped 1 base, with 8 bases sitting between them. Germline V lookup: CDR1 SGHKS, CDR2 YYEKEE (reference sequence). This CDR3 has 14 residues. The CDR3 sequence: CASSAGLNTGELFF. CDR3 DNA sequence: TGTGCCAGCAGCGCGGGCCTGAACACCGGGGAGCTGTTTTTT.

This sequence joins TRBV5-4 and TRBJ2-3, with TRBD2 matching over 8 bases. This CDR3 is 15 amino acids long. Germline values: CDR1 SGHNT, CDR2 YYREEE (reference sequence). Losses at the gene ends were 10 bases for V and 3 bases for J; bases not matched to a gene: 13. CDR3 amino acids: CASAPRTSLTDTQYF. The CDR3 bases are TGTGCCTCAGCCCCCCGGACTAGCCTTACAGATACGCAGTATTTT. Full variable domain (missing parts from reference TRBV5-4 and TRBJ2-3): ETGVTQSPTHLIKTRGQQVTLRCSSQSGHNTVSWYQQALGQGPQFIFQYYREEENGRGNFPPRFSGLQFPNYSSELNVNALELDDSALYLCASAPRTSLTDTQYFGPGTRLTVL.

The V and J genes are TRBV7-2 and TRBJ2-3; unclear D gene. Trimming removed 0 bases from V and 5 bases from J, with 9 bases in between. Germline V gene lookup returns CDR1 SGHTA and CDR2 FQGNSA. There are 14 residues in the CDR3. CDR3 amino acids: CASSLASQLDTQYF. CDR3 nucleotide sequence: TGTGCCAGCAGCTTAGCCTCACAGTTAGATACGCAGTATTTT.

This clone has just a few counts. This chain links TRBV6-4 with TRBJ2-3; D gene uncertain. V lost 5 bases and J lost 2, with 8 bases in between. The CDR3 length is 13 residues. The germline CDR1 and CDR2 sequences are MRHNA and SNTAGT. The CDR3 reads CASSMGDTDTQYF. The CDR3 bases are TGTGCCAGCAGTATGGGCGACACAGATACGCAGTATTTT.

The chain combines TRBV7-6 with TRBJ2-2, with 8 bases matching TRBD2. The CDR3 covers 15 residues. Per germline, CDR1 SGHVS and CDR2 FNYEAQ. J gave up 3 bases and V 5 bases, and 5 bases lay outside the gene matches. The CDR3, as DNA: TGTGCCAGCAGCATTACTAGCGGCTACACCGGGGAGCTGTTTTTT. This codes for CASSITSGYTGELFF.

The count of this clone is one. CDR3 DNA sequence: TGTGCCAGCAGCTCCAATACCCACGAGGCTTTCGATGAGCAGTTCTTC. As protein: CASSSNTHEAFDEQFF. The gene calls are TRBV7-9 and TRBJ2-1; D uncertain. This CDR3 is built from 16 residues. The V gene lost 4 bases and the J gene lost 8 bases, with 21 bases spanning the gap. Per germline, CDR1 SEHNR and CDR2 FQNEAQ (reference sequence).

The J gene is TRBJ2-5, the V gene TRBV19; 8 bases are shared with TRBD2. Germline CDR1 is LNHDA and CDR2 is SQIVND (reference sequence). Trimming at V came to 3 bases and at J to 8 bases, leaving 8 bases not matched to a gene. The length of the CDR3 is 14 residues. The chain's CDR3 is CASSIDAGGGTQYF. The CDR3 nucleotides are TGTGCCAGTAGTATTGATGCGGGGGGAGGCACCCAGTACTTC.

Note on this clone: Sequence at one end of the junction differs from germline and may be a read error. This chain links TRBV9 with TRBJ1-2; D gene uncertain. The germline gives CDR1 SGDLS, CDR2 YYNGEE. The CDR3 length is 10 residues. The CDR3 DNA sequence: TGTGCCACGGCAGACCCTACCGAGGACTTC. Its protein product is CATADPTEDF.

The V call is TRBV7-2, the J call TRBJ2-1; TRBD2 matches 10 bases. The V gene's germline CDR1 is SGHTA and CDR2 FQGNSA. The V gene end was trimmed by 5 bases and the J gene end by 4 bases; junction bases not matched to a gene: 5. The CDR3 runs 15 residues. For the CDR3, the DNA is TGTGCCAGCAGCACTACTAGCGGGGCGTACAATGAGCAGTTCTTC. It is translated as CASSTTSGAYNEQFF.

This clone has more than one count but fewer than ten. The chain recombines TRBV5-1 with TRBJ1-2; 9 bases match TRBD1. Germline loops: CDR1 SGHRS, CDR2 YFSETQ. The ends lost 5 bases at V and 8 bases at J; junction bases unmatched: 4. The CDR3 totals 12 residues. This CDR3 is CASRGQGMGYTF. The CDR3 nucleotides read TGCGCCAGCAGAGGACAGGGGATGGGCTACACCTTC.

As to this clone: This CDR3 is also generated by other DNA sequences in the sample. The V gene is TRBV11-2, the J gene TRBJ1-3; tentative D call: TRBD1 (5 bases). The V gene's germline CDR1 is SGHAT and CDR2 FQNNGV. V dropped 5 bases and J dropped 0 bases, with 14 bases sitting between them. This CDR3 spans 16 amino acids. This CDR3 reads CASSLLDSYSGNTIYF. The CDR3 DNA is TGTGCCAGCAGCCTATTAGACAGTTACTCTGGAAACACCATATATTTT.

This chain joins TRBV5-5 and TRBJ1-2; 8 bases are shared with TRBD1. CDR1 and CDR2 from the germline V gene are SGHKS and YYEKEE (reference sequence). The CDR3 is 18 residues long. Unmatched junction bases numbered 12, after V lost 2 bases and J lost 0 bases. The CDR3 bases are TGTGCCAGCAGCTTTTGGGTTTCGGAACAGGGGGCTAACTATGGCTACACCTTC. Translated: CASSFWVSEQGANYGYTF.

This clone has just one count. The chain employs TRBV5-6 and TRBJ2-1, with D maybe TRBD1 (5 bases). Germline V gives CDR1 SGHDT, CDR2 YYEEEE. The length of the CDR3 is 12 residues. V was clipped by 2 bases and J by 7 bases, with 7 bases between them. This chain's CDR3 is CASSFKGNEQFF. The CDR3 nucleotides are TGTGCCAGCAGCTTTAAGGGGAATGAGCAGTTCTTC.

The chain carries TRBV4-1 and TRBJ2-3, with D possibly being TRBD1 (6 bases). Deletions cut 0 bases from V and 0 bases from J, with 7 bases between. This CDR3 contains 15 residues. The germline gives CDR1 MGHRA, CDR2 YSYEKL. The CDR3 loop is CASSQDTGSTDTQYF. The CDR3 DNA follows: TGCGCCAGCAGCCAAGATACAGGGAGCACAGATACGCAGTATTTT.

This clone was seen once. The chain uses TRBV29-1 and TRBJ1-2; no reliable D call. V lost 0 bases and J 8 bases, leaving 13 bases between the germline ends. The CDR3 totals 13 residues. CDR1 is SQVTM and CDR2 is ANQGSEA in the germline V gene. CDR3 loop: CSVEELPVEGYTF. The CDR3 bases are TGCAGCGTTGAAGAGTTGCCGGTCGAGGGCTACACCTTC.

CDR3 sequence: CASADSSYEQYF. Written as DNA, the CDR3 is TGTGCCAGCGCCGACAGTTCCTACGAGCAGTACTTC. V gene TRBV14 combines with J gene TRBJ2-7; D is perhaps TRBD1 (5 bases). CDR1 and CDR2 (germline): SGHDN, FVKESK. V lost 8 bases, J lost 1 base, and 9 bases lay in between. The CDR3 is made up of 12 amino acids. The entire variable domain, with the rest obtained from reference TRBV14 and TRBJ2-7, is as follows: EAGVTQFPSHSVIEKGQTVTLRCDPISGHDNLYWYRRVMGKEIKFLLHFVKESKQDESGMPNNRFLAERTGGTYSTLKVQPAELEDSGVYFCASADSSYEQYFGPGTRLTVT.

V is TRBV30 and J is TRBJ1-4; possibly TRBD1 for D (5 bases). The germline V gene has CDR1 GTSNPN and CDR2 SVGIG (reference sequence). The CDR3 sequence is 13 residues long. V lost 2 bases and J lost 8, with 12 bases in between. CDR3 amino acids: CAWSLGLDEKLFF. In DNA, the CDR3 is TGTGCCTGGAGTTTGGGGCTAGACGAAAAACTGTTTTTT.

The genes are TRBV28 and TRBJ1-3; possible D gene TRBD1, 5 bases. The CDR3 consists of 16 residues. The germline V gene has CDR1 MDHEN and CDR2 SYDVKM. V was shortened by 6 bases and J by 0 bases, with 15 bases between the two germline ends. CDR3 amino acids: CASRPSGLHSGNTIYF. CDR3 nucleotides: TGTGCCAGCAGACCTTCGGGACTGCACTCTGGAAACACCATATATTTT.

The rearrangement links TRBV6-1 to TRBJ1-1, with a tentative D call TRBD1 (5 bases). V lost 0 bases and J 10 bases, leaving 15 bases between the germline ends. The germline V gene has CDR1 MNHNS and CDR2 SASEGT. The CDR3 length is 14 residues. The CDR3 sequence is CASSEASSWRGAFF. The CDR3 nucleotides are TGTGCCAGCAGTGAAGCCTCGAGCTGGAGGGGAGCTTTCTTT.

DNA of the CDR3: TGTGCCAGCAGGATCAGGGTCGAACGGACTGAAGCTTTCTTT. It codes for CASRIRVERTEAFF. This rearrangement joins TRBV27 to TRBJ1-1; possible D gene TRBD1, 5 bases. Trimming stripped 6 bases from V and 5 bases from J, with 16 bases between. CDR3 length equals 14 residues. Germline CDR1 reads MNHEY; CDR2 reads SMNVEV (reference sequence).

This clone was seen only a few times. V is TRBV4-1 and J is TRBJ1-2, with TRBD1 as a possible D gene (6 bases). V lost 0 bases, J lost 1 base, and 12 bases lay in between. Germline assignment: CDR1 MGHRA and CDR2 YSYEKL. The CDR3 runs to 16 residues. CDR3 coding DNA: TGCGCCAGCAGCCAAGAACCCAGGGGTTATAACTATGGCTACACCTTC. Its translation is CASSQEPRGYNYGYTF.

The rearrangement uses TRBV30 and TRBJ2-1; D might be TRBD2 (5 bases). This CDR3 has 11 residues. Trimming removed 8 bases at V and 1 base at J, with 6 bases between. The germline CDR1 and CDR2 sequences are GTSNPN and SVGIG (reference sequence). The CDR3 DNA reads as TGTGCCAGGGAGTCCTACAATGAGCAGTTCTTC. Translating gives CARESYNEQFF.

The chain joins TRBV2 to TRBJ1-1; maybe TRBD1 (6 bases). The CDR3 runs to 15 residues. Germline CDR1 SNHLY, CDR2 FYNNEI. V was shortened by 4 bases and J by 4 bases, with 16 bases between the two germline ends. CDR3 loop: CASSVGGTVSTEAFF. CDR3 nucleotides: TGTGCCAGCAGTGTTGGGGGCACGGTGAGCACTGAAGCTTTCTTT.

This chain joins TRBV10-3 and TRBJ2-2; 8 nucleotides align to TRBD2. Germline CDR1 ENHRY, CDR2 SYGVKD. This CDR3 is built from 15 residues. The ends lost 4 bases at V and 6 bases at J; junction bases unmatched: 7. The CDR3 is CAISGTSSLSGELFF. The CDR3 nucleotides are TGTGCCATCAGTGGGACTAGCAGTCTCTCCGGGGAGCTGTTTTTT.

The chain links TRBV5-6 to TRBJ2-3; perhaps TRBD1 as D (6 bases). The V end was cut by 2 bases, the J end by 3 bases, with 10 bases between. The germline V gene has CDR1 SGHDT and CDR2 YYEEEE. The CDR3 is made up of 14 amino acids. For the CDR3, the DNA is TGTGCCAGCAGCTTCAGGGGCCGGACAGATACGCAGTATTTT. It encodes CASSFRGRTDTQYF.

The V gene is TRBV27, the J gene TRBJ1-5, with 7 bases aligning to TRBD1. Trimming removed 6 bases from V and 7 bases from J; junction bases left unmatched: 9. Germline V gives CDR1 MNHEY, CDR2 SMNVEV (reference sequence). The CDR3 covers 14 residues. CDR3 in DNA: TGTGCCAGCAGCCGAGGGACAGTCCCACAGCCCCAGCATTTT. Its protein is CASSRGTVPQPQHF.

CDR3 bases: TGTGCCAGCAAAGGGGACAGGAAAGAGACCCAGTACTTC. It specifies CASKGDRKETQYF. V usage is TRBV28 and J usage is TRBJ2-5, with 8 bases that match TRBD1. V dropped 7 bases and J dropped 3; count of bases not matched to a gene: 4. The length of the CDR3 is 13 residues. Germline CDR1 MDHEN, CDR2 SYDVKM.

V gene TRBV5-1 combines with J gene TRBJ1-2; no clear D. Trimming removed 4 bases at V and 4 bases at J, with 11 bases between. CDR3 length: 13 residues. CDR1 SGHRS and CDR2 YFSETQ come from the germline V gene. The CDR3 sequence: CASSISRSYGYTF. The DNA of the CDR3 is TGCGCCAGCAGCATTTCCAGGTCCTATGGCTACACCTTC.